The entry below describes one T cell receptor (beta chain). This clonotype is a singleton in its sample. Its target antigen remains unknown. The junction does not match germline at one end; this may be a read error. TCRbeta-specific cDNA was reverse-transcribed from 500 ng total RNA using a constant-region primer and ProtoScript II reverse transcriptase. Construction of the TCRbeta libraries relied on three nested rounds of multiplex PCR, following a slightly modified ARM-PCR procedure. The first two PCR rounds used multiplex TRBV1-TRBV30 forward primers with a Cbeta reverse primer, each for 10 to 11 cycles. Sample barcodes and Illumina adapters were attached in a final 25-cycle PCR using Deep VentR polymerase. Amplicons of 200-500 bp were gel-purified with a QIAquick gel extraction kit before sequencing. The TCRbeta amplicons were sequenced with 250-bp paired-end reads on an Illumina HiSeq 2500. Regarding the original processing steps: Reads were quality-trimmed with Trimmomatic v0.33, and paired reads were merged with FLASH v1.2.11 to recover full CDR3 sequences. V, D and J germline segments were assigned to the rearranged TCRbeta sequences by MiGEC v1.2.1b. Clonotype statistics, along with Shannon-Wiener diversity indices, were calculated using VDJtools v1.0.0. Except for diversity analysis, only each sample's 250 most abundant clonotypes were used in subsequent analyses to reduce sampling bias. Using fastp at Q25 and MiXCR, TCRdb reprocessed the public reads and kept productive beta chains. CDR3 protein duplicates are merged, each entry listing the most common genes and DNA. The V and J calls were not made by the authors but by TCRdb's processing. For this sample there are about 310,000 distinct CDR3 sequences; 60% to 80% appear just once. The top ten clonotypes cover roughly 9% of the sample.

These data belong to a study of tumor-infiltrating lymphocytes in primary liver carcinoma (TCRdb year 2017). Turning to the overall study: Between late 2015 and March 2016, roughly five patients in China with histopathologically diagnosed primary liver carcinoma had surgical resection. For each liver tumor, the study sampled five regions along with adjacent normal tissue and blood, and applied TCRbeta repertoire sequencing, expression microarrays and whole-exome sequencing. Each sample produced about 3.5 to 8 million productive TCRbeta reads, and read depth showed no significant difference between tissue types. Tumors of the five patients were stage T1-T3 N0M0 with maximum diameters of about 4.2 to 10 cm. TCRbeta repertoire sequencing covered some 35 specimens from 5 patients: about 25 tumor regions, 5 adjacent noncancerous liver tissues and 5 peripheral blood samples. The five patients, three men and two women aged 30 to 69 years, had hepatocellular carcinoma (four) or combined HCC and intrahepatic cholangiocarcinoma (one). Reproducibility between technical replicate repertoires was high, with correlation coefficients above 0.95 and mean shared-clone rates approximately 0.9. The investigation overall reported the following: Because sequencing covered only the TCR beta chain and unpaired alpha chains were not captured, true repertoire diversity is likely underestimated. The top 250 clones accounted for a significantly greater share of the repertoire in tumors than in blood (p = 0.039). Consistent with antigen-driven expansion, pairs of tumor regions showed higher repertoire overlap (mean about 36%) than either tumor-adjacent pairs (about 17%) or tumor-blood pairs (approximately 15%). Bulk unsorted samples precluded comparing CD4+ and CD8+ T cell repertoires. The study included only a few patients, and the authors note findings should be validated in a larger study.

Sequences ENHRY (CDR1) and SYGVKD (CDR2) are obtained from the germline V gene. There are 14 amino acids in the CDR3, from cysteine to phenylalanine inclusive. The sequence is cut down to CDR3 DNA, 42 bases in frame from base 1. TRIzol reagent was used to extract blood RNA from unsorted whole blood, while the DNeasy Blood & Tissue kit provided the germline DNA. Chronic HBV infection was present in the patients, and the patients were treatment-naive at sampling. Before surgery, about 3.9 milliliters of peripheral blood were drawn into K2EDTA tubes. Sequencing was performed on peripheral blood. This receptor chain uses TRBV10-3 and TRBJ1-1; the best D guess is TRBD1, with 6 bases matching. This receptor was obtained from a man aged 40-50 years with primary liver carcinoma and hepatitis B virus infection. The CDR3 protein sequence reads: CAVQGGGVNAEAFF. The sequenced DNA is TGTGCCGTCCAAGGGGGAGGAGTGAACGCTGAAGCTTTCTTT.